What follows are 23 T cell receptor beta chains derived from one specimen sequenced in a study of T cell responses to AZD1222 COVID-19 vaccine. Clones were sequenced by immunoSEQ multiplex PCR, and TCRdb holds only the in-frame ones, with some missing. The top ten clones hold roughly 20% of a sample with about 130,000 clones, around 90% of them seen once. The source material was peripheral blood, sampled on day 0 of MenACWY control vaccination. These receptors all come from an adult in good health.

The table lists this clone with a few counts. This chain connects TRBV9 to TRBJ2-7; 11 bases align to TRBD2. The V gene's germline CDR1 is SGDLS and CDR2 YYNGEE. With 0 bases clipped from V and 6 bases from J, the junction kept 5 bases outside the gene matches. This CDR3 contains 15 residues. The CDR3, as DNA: TGTGCCAGCAGCGTAGGTAGCGGGAGGGTTAGCGAGCAGTACTTC. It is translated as CASSVGSGRVSEQYF.

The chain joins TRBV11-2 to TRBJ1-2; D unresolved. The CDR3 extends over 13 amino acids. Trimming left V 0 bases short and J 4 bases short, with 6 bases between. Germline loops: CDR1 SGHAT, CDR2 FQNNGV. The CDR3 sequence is CASSLEGPYGYTF. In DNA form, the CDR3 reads TGTGCCAGCAGCTTAGAGGGTCCCTATGGCTACACCTTC. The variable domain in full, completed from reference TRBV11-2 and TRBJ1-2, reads EAGVAQSPRYKIIEKRQSVAFWCNPISGHATLYWYQQILGQGPKLLIQFQNNGVVDDSQLPKDRFSAERLKGVDSTLKIQPAKLEDSAVYLCASSLEGPYGYTFGSGTRLTVV.

The DNA of the CDR3 is TGTGCCAGCACCTTCTCCCCGGCCGGCGGGATGAACACTGAAGCTTTCTTT. It codes for CASTFSPAGGMNTEAFF. V gene TRBV7-8 combines with J gene TRBJ1-1, with D unclear. CDR1 is SGHVS and CDR2 is FQNEAQ in the germline V gene. The CDR3 runs to 17 residues. The V end lost 7 bases, the J end lost 0 bases, and 21 bases lay between the germline ends.

CDR3 nucleotide sequence: TGCGCCAGCACCAAGGGTGGGAGGGCCTCCTACAATGAGCAGTTCTTC. It encodes CASTKGGRASYNEQFF. The chain combines TRBV4-1 with TRBJ2-1; 7 bases agree with TRBD2. The germline gives CDR1 MGHRA, CDR2 YSYEKL. V trimming: 7 bases; J trimming: 0 bases; junction bases outside the gene matches: 9. The CDR3 covers 16 residues.

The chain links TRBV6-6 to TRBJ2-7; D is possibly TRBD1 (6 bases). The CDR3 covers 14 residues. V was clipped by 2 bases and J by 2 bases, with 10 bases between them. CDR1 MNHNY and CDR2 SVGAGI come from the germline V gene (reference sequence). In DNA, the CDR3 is TGTGCCAGCAGTTACCGGGACAACCCCTACGAGCAGTACTTC. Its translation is CASSYRDNPYEQYF.

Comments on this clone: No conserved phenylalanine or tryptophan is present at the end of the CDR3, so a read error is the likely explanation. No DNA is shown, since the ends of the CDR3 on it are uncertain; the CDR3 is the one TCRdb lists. The CDR3 is CASSLVDLGGRLES. V usage is TRBV7-9 and J usage is TRBJ2-7; the table calls TRBD2, which could not be checked here. With termini counted, the CDR3 has 14 amino acids. The germline CDR1 and CDR2 sequences are SEHNR and FQNEAQ (reference sequence).

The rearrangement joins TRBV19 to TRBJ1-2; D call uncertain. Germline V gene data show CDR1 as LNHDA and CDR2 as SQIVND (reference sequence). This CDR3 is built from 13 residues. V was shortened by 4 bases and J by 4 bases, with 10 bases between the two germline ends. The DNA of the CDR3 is TGTGCCAGTAGTACAGGAATAAGCTATGGCTACACCTTC. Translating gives CASSTGISYGYTF.

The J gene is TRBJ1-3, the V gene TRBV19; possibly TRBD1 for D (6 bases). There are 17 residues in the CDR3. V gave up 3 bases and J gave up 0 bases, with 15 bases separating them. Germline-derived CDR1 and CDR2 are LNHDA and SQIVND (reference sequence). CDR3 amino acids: CASSMGSGAGSGNTIYF. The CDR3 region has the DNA TGTGCCAGTAGTATGGGGTCGGGGGCCGGCTCTGGAAACACCATATATTTT. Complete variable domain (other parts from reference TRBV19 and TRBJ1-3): DGGITQSPKYLFRKEGQNVTLSCEQNLNHDAMYWYRQDPGQGLRLIYYSQIVNDFQKGDIAEGYSVSREKKESFPLTVTSAQKNPTAFYLCASSMGSGAGSGNTIYFGEGSWLTVV.

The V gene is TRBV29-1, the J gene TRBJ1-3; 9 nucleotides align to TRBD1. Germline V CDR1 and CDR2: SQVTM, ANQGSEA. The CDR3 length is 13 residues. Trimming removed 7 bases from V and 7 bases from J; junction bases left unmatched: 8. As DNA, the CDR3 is TGCAGCGCCTCCGGGACAGGGTTCAACACCATATATTTT. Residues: CSASGTGFNTIYF.

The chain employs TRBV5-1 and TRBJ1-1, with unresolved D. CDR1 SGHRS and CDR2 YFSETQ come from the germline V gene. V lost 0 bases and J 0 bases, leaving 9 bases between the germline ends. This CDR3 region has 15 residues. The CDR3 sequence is CASSLAGGLNTEAFF. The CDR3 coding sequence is TGCGCCAGCAGCTTGGCCGGCGGATTGAACACTGAAGCTTTCTTT. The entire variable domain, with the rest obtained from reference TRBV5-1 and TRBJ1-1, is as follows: KAGVTQTPRYLIKTRGQQVTLSCSPISGHRSVSWYQQTPGQGLQFLFEYFSETQRNKGNFPGRFSGRQFSNSRSEMNVSTLELGDSALYLCASSLAGGLNTEAFFGQGTRLTVV.

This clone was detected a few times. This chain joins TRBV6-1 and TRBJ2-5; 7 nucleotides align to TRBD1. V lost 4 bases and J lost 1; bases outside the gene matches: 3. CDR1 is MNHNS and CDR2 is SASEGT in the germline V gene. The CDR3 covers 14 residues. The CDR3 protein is CASSVAGGQETQYF. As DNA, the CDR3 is TGTGCCAGCAGTGTAGCAGGGGGCCAAGAGACCCAGTACTTC.

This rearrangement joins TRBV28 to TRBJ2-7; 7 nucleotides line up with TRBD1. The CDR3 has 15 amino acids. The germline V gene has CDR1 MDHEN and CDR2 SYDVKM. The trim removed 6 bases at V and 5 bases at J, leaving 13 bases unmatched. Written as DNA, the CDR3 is TGTGCCAGCAGCTCTCCGGGACAGAGATTCAACGAGCAGTACTTC. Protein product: CASSSPGQRFNEQYF. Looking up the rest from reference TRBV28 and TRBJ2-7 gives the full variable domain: DVKVTQSSRYLVKRTGEKVFLECVQDMDHENMFWYRQDPGLGLRLIYFSYDVKMKEKGDIPEGYSVSREKKERFSLILESASTNQTSMYLCASSSPGQRFNEQYFGPGTRLTVT.

The DNA for the CDR3 is TGTGCCAGCAGCAAAGCGCTCGACAGGGGCTATGGCTACACCTTC. Its translation: CASSKALDRGYGYTF. The chain is built from TRBV21-1 and TRBJ1-2; TRBD1 was called by the table and not checked on the DNA. TRBV21-1 constitutes a pseudogene. The CDR3 is 15 residues long.

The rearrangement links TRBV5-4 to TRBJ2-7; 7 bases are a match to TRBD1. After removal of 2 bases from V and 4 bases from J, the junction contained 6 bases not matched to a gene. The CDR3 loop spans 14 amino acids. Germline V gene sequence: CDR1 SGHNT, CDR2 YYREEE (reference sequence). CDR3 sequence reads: CASSFGQGVYEQYF. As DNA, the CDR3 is TGTGCCAGCAGCTTCGGGCAGGGGGTTTACGAGCAGTACTTC.

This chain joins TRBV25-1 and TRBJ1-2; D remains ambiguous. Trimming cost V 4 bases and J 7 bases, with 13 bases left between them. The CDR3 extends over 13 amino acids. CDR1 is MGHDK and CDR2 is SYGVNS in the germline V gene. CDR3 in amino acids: CASSGEARGGYTF. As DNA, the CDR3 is TGTGCCAGCAGTGGGGAGGCGCGAGGTGGCTACACCTTC.

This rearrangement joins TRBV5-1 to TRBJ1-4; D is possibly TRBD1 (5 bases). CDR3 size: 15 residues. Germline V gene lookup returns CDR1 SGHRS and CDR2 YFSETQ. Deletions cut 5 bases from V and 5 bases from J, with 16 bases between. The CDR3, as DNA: TGCGCCAGCAGACCCCAGAGGGGTCCAAATGAAAAACTGTTTTTT. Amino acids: CASRPQRGPNEKLFF.

The CDR3 loop is CASSLRTGETQYF. The CDR3 coding sequence is TGCGCCAGCAGCTTGCGTACTGGAGAGACCCAGTACTTC. J is TRBJ2-5 and V is TRBV5-1, with no clear D. This CDR3 contains 13 residues. CDR1 is SGHRS, CDR2 YFSETQ, per germline. Trimming left V 1 base short and J 4 bases short, with 8 bases between.

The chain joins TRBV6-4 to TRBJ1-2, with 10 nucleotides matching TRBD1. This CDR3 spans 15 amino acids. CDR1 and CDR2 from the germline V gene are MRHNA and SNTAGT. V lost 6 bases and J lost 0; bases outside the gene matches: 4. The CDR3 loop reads CASRLGTGANYGYTF. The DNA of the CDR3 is TGTGCCAGCAGGCTCGGGACAGGGGCTAACTATGGCTACACCTTC.

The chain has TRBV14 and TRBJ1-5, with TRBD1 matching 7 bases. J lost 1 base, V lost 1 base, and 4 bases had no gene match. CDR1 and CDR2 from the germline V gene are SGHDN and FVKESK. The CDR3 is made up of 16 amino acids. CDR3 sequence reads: CASSQVTRGSNQPQHF. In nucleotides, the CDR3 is TGTGCCAGCAGCCAAGTGACCAGGGGGAGCAATCAGCCCCAGCATTTT.

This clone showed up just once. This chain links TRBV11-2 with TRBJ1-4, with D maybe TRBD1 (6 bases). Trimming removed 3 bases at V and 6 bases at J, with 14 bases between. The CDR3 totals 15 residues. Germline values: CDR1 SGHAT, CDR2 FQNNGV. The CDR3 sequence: CASSFLTGGYEKLFF. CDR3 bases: TGTGCCAGCAGCTTTCTTACGGGGGGCTATGAAAAACTGTTTTTT.

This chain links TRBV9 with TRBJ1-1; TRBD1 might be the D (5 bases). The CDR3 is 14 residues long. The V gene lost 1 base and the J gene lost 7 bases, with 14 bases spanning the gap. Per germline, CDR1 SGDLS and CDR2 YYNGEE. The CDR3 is CASSVLATEGEAFF. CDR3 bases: TGTGCCAGCAGCGTACTTGCGACAGAGGGTGAAGCTTTCTTT.

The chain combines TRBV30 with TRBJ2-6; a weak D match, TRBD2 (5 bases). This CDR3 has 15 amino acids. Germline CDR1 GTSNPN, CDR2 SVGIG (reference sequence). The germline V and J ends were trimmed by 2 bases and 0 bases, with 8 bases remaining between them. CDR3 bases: TGTGCCTGGAGTAGTCGGGACTCTGGGGCCAACGTCCTGACTTTC. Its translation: CAWSSRDSGANVLTF. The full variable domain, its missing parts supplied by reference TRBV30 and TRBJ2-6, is SQTIHQWPATLVQPVGSPLSLECTVEGTSNPNLYWYRQAAGRGLQLLFYSVGIGQISSEVPQNLSASRPQDRQFILSSKKLLLSDSGFYLCAWSSRDSGANVLTFGAGSRLTVL.

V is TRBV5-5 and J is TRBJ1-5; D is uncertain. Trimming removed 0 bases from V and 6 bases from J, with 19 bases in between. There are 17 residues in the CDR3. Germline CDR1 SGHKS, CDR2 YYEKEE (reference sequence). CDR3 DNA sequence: TGTGCCAGCAGCTTGGACATGGGAGGCGGCCGCGGTCAGCCCCAGCATTTT. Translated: CASSLDMGGGRGQPQHF.